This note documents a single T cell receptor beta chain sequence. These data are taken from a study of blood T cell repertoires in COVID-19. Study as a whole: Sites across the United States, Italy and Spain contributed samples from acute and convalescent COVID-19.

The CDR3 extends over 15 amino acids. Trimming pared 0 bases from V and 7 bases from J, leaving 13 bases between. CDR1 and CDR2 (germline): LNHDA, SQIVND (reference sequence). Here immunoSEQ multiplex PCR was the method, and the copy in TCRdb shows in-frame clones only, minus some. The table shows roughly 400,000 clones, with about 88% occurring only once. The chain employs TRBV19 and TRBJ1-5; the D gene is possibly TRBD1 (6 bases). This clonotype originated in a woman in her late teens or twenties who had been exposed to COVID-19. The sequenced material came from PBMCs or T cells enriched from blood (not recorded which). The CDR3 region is CASSIDGTGGQPQHF. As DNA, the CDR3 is TGTGCCAGTAGTATAGACGGGACGGGGGGCCAGCCCCAGCATTTT. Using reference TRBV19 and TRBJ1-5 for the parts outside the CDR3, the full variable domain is DGGITQSPKYLFRKEGQNVTLSCEQNLNHDAMYWYRQDPGQGLRLIYYSQIVNDFQKGDIAEGYSVSREKKESFPLTVTSAQKNPTAFYLCASSIDGTGGQPQHFGDGTRLSIL.